This T cell receptor beta chain was profiled in a study of T-cell memory formation after mild COVID-19. This clonotype was seen a few times. TCRdb reprocessed the 5' RACE reads via MiXCR and lists one record per CDR3 protein. The data hold under 300,000 distinct CDR3 sequences, with roughly 15% observed a single time. Germline assignment: CDR1 SGDLS and CDR2 YYNGEE. The germline V and J ends were trimmed by 4 bases and 0 bases, with 10 bases remaining between them. This CDR3 is 14 amino acids long. This chain joins TRBV9 and TRBJ1-2, with a tentative D call TRBD1 (5 bases). The sequenced sample consisted of PBMCs or a T cell subset sorted from them (not recorded which). This sequence originates from a man in his late teens or twenties who had mild COVID-19 (a few samples of this study predate the infection). Cell type and time point are not known. The CDR3 region is CASSRTRANYGYTF. CDR3 nucleotides: TGTGCCAGCAGCCGCACCAGGGCTAACTATGGCTACACCTTC.